Below, 27 T cell receptor beta chains from the same sample are listed, as sequenced in a study of shared clonotypes between healthy human individuals. Libraries were prepared by immunoSEQ multiplex PCR; TCRdb keeps only in-frame clonotypes and omits some of them. The profile covers 490,000 or so clones, with roughly 85% appearing a single time and 9.5% to 15% taken by the ten largest. Specimen: PBMCs. These receptors came from a woman between 35 and 50 years old in good health. Some clones in this sample may be carry-over from other donors' samples.

The chain is built from TRBV27 and TRBJ2-1, with D possibly matching TRBD2 (5 bases). This CDR3 contains 11 residues. V lost 11 bases and J lost 7, with 12 bases in between. CDR1 and CDR2 (germline): MNHEY, SMNVEV (reference sequence). CDR3 nucleotides: TGTGCCTCCGCGGGTAGTAATGAGCAGTTCTTC. This translates into CASAGSNEQFF.

This chain uses TRBV30 with TRBJ1-1; a possible D gene is TRBD1 (6 bases). In germline, CDR1 is GTSNPN, CDR2 SVGIG (reference sequence). V lost 4 bases and J 4 bases, leaving 13 bases between the germline ends. This CDR3 region has 13 residues. The CDR3 region has the DNA TGTGCCTGGATAAGGGGGTGGGGCACTGAAGCTTTCTTT. This gives the protein CAWIRGWGTEAFF.

This chain connects TRBV11-3 to TRBJ1-1; no definite D call. With 3 bases removed from V and 4 bases from J, the gap between germline ends came to 6 bases. CDR3 length: 12 residues. Germline V gene data show CDR1 as SGHNT and CDR2 as YENEEA. The CDR3 sequence: CASSLESTEAFF. CDR3 DNA: TGTGCCAGCAGCTTGGAGAGCACTGAAGCTTTCTTT.

The rearrangement links TRBV11-3 to TRBJ2-7; 13 nucleotides agree with TRBD2. V shed 8 bases and J 3 bases; nucleotides not matched to a gene: 10. The CDR3 spans 16 residues. CDR1 SGHNT and CDR2 YENEEA come from the germline V gene. The CDR3 bases are TGTGCCAGCCAACTAGCGGGAGGGCCGGGTAGCTACGAGCAGTACTTC. As protein: CASQLAGGPGSYEQYF.

The chain joins TRBV2 to TRBJ1-4; 8 bases fit TRBD1. Germline V gives CDR1 SNHLY, CDR2 FYNNEI. CDR3 length: 15 residues. J lost 5 bases, V lost 7 bases, and 9 bases had no gene match. The CDR3 here is CASTSRQGRNEKLFF. DNA of the CDR3: TGTGCCAGCACAAGCCGACAGGGGCGAAATGAAAAACTGTTTTTT.

Of note for this clone: This likely came from a read error, as a far larger clone is one base away. V and J are TRBV29-1 and TRBJ1-2; no definite D call. Trimming stripped 8 bases from V and 2 bases from J, with 9 bases between. This CDR3 is 11 amino acids long. The germline V gene encodes CDR1 SQVTM and CDR2 ANQGSEA. CDR3: CSKSSNYGYTF. CDR3 sequence (DNA): TGCAGCAAGTCCTCAAACTATGGCTACACCTTC.

Note on this clone: At one of its ends the junction is not consistent with the germline gene, which may arise from a read error. The rearrangement uses TRBV7-7 and TRBJ2-7; 9 bases are shared with TRBD1. Germline-derived CDR1 and CDR2 are SSHAT and FNYEAQ (reference sequence). This CDR3 is 15 amino acids long. CDR3 bases: TGTGCTAGCAGCCCGTCCGGGACAGGGACGGGGGAGCAGTACTTC. Translated: CASSPSGTGTGEQYF.

The chain employs TRBV4-3 and TRBJ2-2; tentatively, D is TRBD1 (5 bases). V dropped 0 bases and J dropped 6 bases, with 17 bases sitting between them. The CDR3 consists of 17 residues. Germline V gene data show CDR1 as LGHNA and CDR2 as YSLEER. The CDR3 coding sequence is TGCGCCAGCAGCCAAGATGGAACAGGTGAGAAGGCCGGGGAGCTGTTTTTT. As protein: CASSQDGTGEKAGELFF.

This chain uses TRBV6-5 with TRBJ2-5; a possible D gene is TRBD2 (6 bases). Germline loops: CDR1 MNHEY, CDR2 SVGAGI. The CDR3 extends over 13 amino acids. V was clipped by 5 bases and J by 3 bases, with 10 bases between them. Here the CDR3 DNA reads TGTGCCAGCAGTCCCCCGGGAGAAGAGACCCAGTACTTC. Its protein is CASSPPGEETQYF.

The CDR3 nucleotides read TGTGCCAGCAGCCGACAAGCAGGGAGCTCCTACGAGCAGTACTTC. It specifies CASSRQAGSSYEQYF. The gene calls are TRBV6-9 and TRBJ2-7; D is tentatively TRBD1 or TRBD2 (5 bases each). V gave up 6 bases and J gave up 0 bases, with 15 bases separating them. The length of the CDR3 is 15 residues. Per the germline V gene, CDR1 is MNHGY and CDR2 is SVAAGI.

This rearrangement joins TRBV5-1 to TRBJ2-5, with 10 bases aligning to TRBD1. Trimming cost V 4 bases and J 2 bases; bases outside gene matches: 11. CDR1 is SGHRS, CDR2 YFSETQ, per germline. The CDR3 extends over 17 amino acids. Here the CDR3 DNA reads TGCGCCAGCAGCAGACAGGGGGCGGCTACCGTTCAAGAGACCCAGTACTTC. It encodes CASSRQGAATVQETQYF.

The V call is TRBV25-1, the J call TRBJ1-2; TRBD1 agrees at 10 bases. Germline CDR1 MGHDK, CDR2 SYGVNS. V lost 4 bases and J lost 1; bases outside the gene matches: 6. The length of the CDR3 is 16 residues. The DNA for the CDR3 is TGTGCCAGCAGTGGCCGGGACAGGGGTAGTAACTATGGCTACACCTTC. Protein product: CASSGRDRGSNYGYTF.

This clone has only one observation. The chain couples TRBV18 to TRBJ2-1, with 7 bases aligning to TRBD2. V shed 6 bases and J 0 bases; nucleotides not matched to a gene: 5. CDR1 is KGHSH, CDR2 LQKENI, per germline. The CDR3 consists of 15 residues. In nucleotides, the CDR3 is TGTGCCAGCTCGCTGGCTAGCGGCTCCTACAATGAGCAGTTCTTC. Encoded protein: CASSLASGSYNEQFF. The variable domain in full, completed from reference TRBV18 and TRBJ2-1, reads NAGVMQNPRHLVRRRGQEARLRCSPMKGHSHVYWYRQLPEEGLKFMVYLQKENIIDESGMPKERFSAEFPKEGPSILRIQQVVRGDSAAYFCASSLASGSYNEQFFGPGTRLTVL.

This chain joins TRBV7-9 and TRBJ2-3; D is possibly TRBD1 (5 bases). Trimming took off 1 base at V and 6 bases at J, with 5 bases between the two ends. This CDR3 region has 12 residues. Per the germline V gene, CDR1 is SEHNR and CDR2 is FQNEAQ (reference sequence). The CDR3 sequence: CASSLEGDTQYF. The CDR3 DNA reads TGTGCCAGCAGCTTAGAGGGGGATACGCAGTATTTT. Variable domain in full (rest from reference TRBV7-9 and TRBJ2-3): DTGVSQNPRHKITKRGQNVTFRCDPISEHNRLYWYRQTLGQGPEFLTYFQNEAQLEKSRLLSDRFSAERPKGSFSTLEIQRTEQGDSAMYLCASSLEGDTQYFGPGTRLTVL.

The rearrangement links TRBV6-4 to TRBJ2-1; a weak D match, TRBD2 (6 bases). Trimming stripped 6 bases from V and 2 bases from J, with 14 bases between. The CDR3 extends over 15 amino acids. Per the germline V gene, CDR1 is MRHNA and CDR2 is SNTAGT. The DNA of the CDR3 is TGTGCCAGCAGACCCCGGGAGCCCCCCTACAATGAGCAGTTCTTC. It specifies CASRPREPPYNEQFF.

This chain links TRBV28 with TRBJ1-5; D not certain. CDR3 size: 16 residues. CDR1 and CDR2 from the germline V gene are MDHEN and SYDVKM. V shed 1 base and J shed 2 bases, with 12 bases lying between them. CDR3 coding DNA: TGTGCCAGCAGTTTATCGGGTTTTTGGGGCAATCAGCCCCAGCATTTT. Translation: CASSLSGFWGNQPQHF.

V gene TRBV28 combines with J gene TRBJ2-2; 9 bases fit TRBD2. Germline CDR1 and CDR2: MDHEN and SYDVKM. This CDR3 comprises 18 residues. The V and J ends lost 6 bases and 6 bases, in that order; junction bases with no gene match: 17. CDR3 sequence: CASSLGGWVAGAAGELFF. Written as DNA, the CDR3 is TGTGCCAGCAGCCTAGGGGGCTGGGTAGCGGGAGCGGCCGGGGAGCTGTTTTTT.

The V call is TRBV15, the J call TRBJ2-7; possibly TRBD1 for D (9 bases). This CDR3 spans 15 amino acids. The V and J ends lost 1 base and 5 bases respectively, with 15 bases between them. Germline loops: CDR1 LNHNV, CDR2 YYDKDF (reference sequence). The DNA of the CDR3 is TGTGCCACCAGCAGAGTAGCGGGACAGGGCCACGAGCAGTACTTC. It specifies CATSRVAGQGHEQYF. Combining the CDR3 with reference TRBV15 and TRBJ2-7 gives the whole variable domain DAMVIQNPRYQVTQFGKPVTLSCSQTLNHNVMYWYQQKSSQAPKLLFHYYDKDFNNEADTPDNFQSRRPNTSFCFLDIRSPGLGDTAMYLCATSRVAGQGHEQYFGPGTRLTVT.

This chain uses TRBV7-3 with TRBJ1-2, with 7 bases matching TRBD1. The CDR3 runs 15 residues. Germline CDR1 and CDR2: SGHTA and FQGTGA. The ends lost 5 bases at V and 7 bases at J; junction bases unmatched: 13. Here the CDR3 DNA reads TGTGCCAGCAGCGGGGGAGACAGGGTGACTTCTGGCTACACCTTC. The encoded protein is CASSGGDRVTSGYTF.

This chain connects TRBV11-1 to TRBJ2-7; 7 nucleotides align to TRBD2. CDR1 is SGHAT, CDR2 FQDESV, per germline (reference sequence). The CDR3 extends over 16 amino acids. V dropped 5 bases and J dropped 0; count of bases not matched to a gene: 10. The CDR3 DNA sequence: TGTGCCAGCAGCACCCTCCTTCGCGGGAGCTCCTACGAGCAGTACTTC. This encodes CASSTLLRGSSYEQYF.

The chain has TRBV28 and TRBJ1-4, with 7 bases that match TRBD1. From germline, CDR1 is MDHEN and CDR2 SYDVKM. V trimming: 5 bases; J trimming: 3 bases; junction bases outside the gene matches: 9. The CDR3 is 16 residues long. CDR3 DNA: TGTGCCAGCAGTGATCCAAAGGGGGCCGCTAATGAAAAACTGTTTTTT. It encodes CASSDPKGAANEKLFF. Together with reference TRBV28 and TRBJ1-4, the CDR3 gives the full variable domain: DVKVTQSSRYLVKRTGEKVFLECVQDMDHENMFWYRQDPGLGLRLIYFSYDVKMKEKGDIPEGYSVSREKKERFSLILESASTNQTSMYLCASSDPKGAANEKLFFGSGTQLSVL.

The rearrangement links TRBV7-2 to TRBJ1-1; D ambiguous. CDR3 length: 13 residues. The V end lost 1 base, the J end lost 8 bases, and 11 bases lay between the germline ends. Germline lookup yields CDR1 SGHTA and CDR2 FQGNSA. The CDR3 region is CASSLGVPQEAFF. The CDR3 nucleotides are TGTGCCAGCAGCTTAGGGGTTCCCCAGGAAGCTTTCTTT.

This clone is a singleton in its sample. The chain has TRBV7-7 and TRBJ2-5; the D is unclear. Germline V gene lookup returns CDR1 SSHAT and CDR2 FNYEAQ (reference sequence). Between the trimmed V and J ends, which lost 2 bases and 2 bases, there was a span of 6 bases. The CDR3 has 13 amino acids. CDR3 region: CASSLRIQETQYF. The CDR3 DNA reads TGTGCCAGCAGCTTACGTATACAAGAGACCCAGTACTTC.

CDR3: CASSMTGIRSPLHF. CDR3 nucleotides: TGTGCCAGCTCCATGACAGGGATCCGTTCACCCCTCCACTTT. The rearrangement links TRBV28 to TRBJ1-6; the match to TRBD1 covers 7 bases. The CDR3 runs 14 residues. V lost 8 bases, J lost 9 bases, and 10 bases stayed unmatched. The germline gives CDR1 MDHEN, CDR2 SYDVKM. Variable domain in full (rest from reference TRBV28 and TRBJ1-6): DVKVTQSSRYLVKRTGEKVFLECVQDMDHENMFWYRQDPGLGLRLIYFSYDVKMKEKGDIPEGYSVSREKKERFSLILESASTNQTSMYLCASSMTGIRSPLHFGNGTRLTVT.

The chain is built from TRBV18 and TRBJ2-3, with 12 bases aligning to TRBD2. The germline gives CDR1 KGHSH, CDR2 LQKENI. V was clipped by 3 bases and J by 5 bases; unmatched bases: 6. The CDR3 extends over 16 amino acids. This CDR3 reads CASSPFPGLAGDTQYF. In DNA, the CDR3 is TGTGCCAGCTCACCCTTTCCGGGACTAGCGGGAGATACGCAGTATTTT.

CDR3 region: CASSLYSGVYNEQFF. CDR3 sequence (DNA): TGTGCCAGCAGCTTATATAGCGGGGTCTACAATGAGCAGTTCTTC. V gene TRBV11-3 combines with J gene TRBJ2-1; 8 nucleotides align to TRBD2. The CDR3 has 15 amino acids. Germline CDR1 reads SGHNT; CDR2 reads YENEEA. After removal of 2 bases from V and 3 bases from J, the junction contained 3 bases not matched to a gene.

In its sample, this clone was seen once. This CDR3 is CASLSGTGFSGELFF. As DNA, the CDR3 is TGTGCCAGCCTATCCGGGACAGGGTTTTCCGGGGAGCTGTTTTTT. V and J are TRBV28 and TRBJ2-2, with 9 bases identical to TRBD1. Germline V gives CDR1 MDHEN, CDR2 SYDVKM. The CDR3 is made up of 15 amino acids. V was clipped by 8 bases and J by 6 bases; unmatched bases: 10.